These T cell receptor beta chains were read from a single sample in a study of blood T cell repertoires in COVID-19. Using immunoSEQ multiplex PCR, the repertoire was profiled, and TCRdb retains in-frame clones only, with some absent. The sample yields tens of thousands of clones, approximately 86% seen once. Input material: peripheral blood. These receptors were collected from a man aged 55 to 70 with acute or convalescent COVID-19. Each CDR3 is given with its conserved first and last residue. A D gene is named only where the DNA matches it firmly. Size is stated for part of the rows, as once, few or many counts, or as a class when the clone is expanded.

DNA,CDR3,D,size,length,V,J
TGCGCCAGCAGGAAAATACCGACTAGCGGGGGGGAAGCCTACGAGCAGTACTTC,CASRKIPTSGGEAYEQYF,TRBD2,once,18,TRBV4-3,TRBJ2-7
TGTGCCAGCAGCTTAGTTACGACAGGGGCCTACGAGCAGTACTTC,CASSLVTTGAYEQYF,TRBD1,many,15,TRBV7-9,TRBJ2-7
TGTGCCAGCAGCTTGGTCCAGTCTAACTATGGCTACACCTTC,CASSLVQSNYGYTF,.,.,14,TRBV5-6,TRBJ1-2
TGTGCCAGCAGCTTAGGAGTGGGGGAGGGTTACCGATTATCCTACGAGCAGTACTTC,CASSLGVGEGYRLSYEQYF,TRBD2,.,19,TRBV7-2,TRBJ2-7
TGTGCCAGCAGCTCTTCAGGGGTCTCTGGAAACACCATATATTTT,CASSSSGVSGNTIYF,.,.,15,TRBV3-1/TRBV3-2,TRBJ1-3
TGTGCCAGCAGCCAAGGGTCAGACTATGAGGGCTACACCTTC,CASSQGSDYEGYTF,.,.,14,TRBV3-1/TRBV3-2,TRBJ1-2
TGCGCCAGCAGCTTGGGGACAGGGGGCGCGTACTACGAGCAGTACTTC,CASSLGTGGAYYEQYF,TRBD1,.,16,TRBV5-1,TRBJ2-7
TGTGCCAGCAGCCCCTCGGGAGGGGCAGGAACCTTTGAAGCTTTCTTT,CASSPSGGAGTFEAFF,.,.,16,TRBV9,TRBJ1-1
TGTGCCAGCAGTTTAGTTCCAGTCAACACTGAAGCTTTCTTT,CASSLVPVNTEAFF,.,.,14,TRBV28,TRBJ1-1
TGTGCCAGCAGCTCAGGACTAGCGGGAGCCCTCGGGGAGCTGTTTTTT,CASSSGLAGALGELFF,TRBD2,once,16,TRBV7-2,TRBJ2-2
TGTGCCAGCAGCGCCAACAGGGGGCTAGGCTACACCTTC,CASSANRGLGYTF,TRBD1,.,13,TRBV9,TRBJ1-2
TGTGCCAGCAGTTTGGGGACAGGGGGTGGCTACACCTTC,CASSLGTGGGYTF,TRBD1,.,13,TRBV27,TRBJ1-2
TGTGCCAGCAGAACCACACAGGGAGATAGTCAGCCCCAGCATTTT,CASRTTQGDSQPQHF,.,.,15,TRBV6-5,TRBJ1-5
TGTGCCAGCAGTAGGGACAGGGTGTCTGAAGCTTTCTTT,CASSRDRVSEAFF,TRBD1,.,13,TRBV2,TRBJ1-1
TGTGCCAGTAGTGAGGACAGATTTAACACTGAAGCTTTCTTT,CASSEDRFNTEAFF,.,.,14,TRBV19,TRBJ1-1
TGCGCCAGCAGCTTGAAGACTAGCGGCCCGACCGGGGAGCTGTTTTTT,CASSLKTSGPTGELFF,TRBD2,.,16,TRBV5-1,TRBJ2-2
TGTGCCAGCAGCTCACCGGGGACTAGCGGGAGCCGTTACGAGCAGTACTTC,CASSSPGTSGSRYEQYF,TRBD2,.,17,TRBV11-2,TRBJ2-7
TGCGCCAGCAGGAGCGGGTTGAACACCGGGGAGCTGTTTTTT,CASRSGLNTGELFF,.,.,14,TRBV4-1,TRBJ2-2
TGTGCCAGCAGCCAAGTTTCAGGTCCAGGGAACTATGGCTACACCTTC,CASSQVSGPGNYGYTF,.,.,16,TRBV3-1/TRBV3-2,TRBJ1-2
TGTGCCAGCAGTGACCGACTAGCGGGATCCTACGAGCAGTACTTC,CASSDRLAGSYEQYF,TRBD2,.,15,TRBV3-1/TRBV3-2,TRBJ2-7
TGTGCCAGCAGCTTAGATGCAGGGAGGATAAACGAGCAGTACTTC,CASSLDAGRINEQYF,.,.,15,TRBV11-2,TRBJ2-7
TGTGCCAGCAGCCCGACAGGGCTCAGCACAGATACGCAGTATTTT,CASSPTGLSTDTQYF,TRBD1,.,15,TRBV7-6,TRBJ2-3
TGTGCCAGCAGCTTCCCTAGGACAGGGGGGAACACTGAAGCTTTCTTT,CASSFPRTGGNTEAFF,TRBD1,.,16,TRBV7-9,TRBJ1-1
TGTGCCAGCAGCCCCATGACGGGACAGGGCGACGAGCAGTACTTC,CASSPMTGQGDEQYF,TRBD1,.,15,TRBV25-1,TRBJ2-7
TGTGCCTTAAACAGGGCCCAAGAGACCCAGTACTTC,CALNRAQETQYF,.,.,12,TRBV30,TRBJ2-5
TGTGCCAGTAGTCGGACAGGGGGAAAGACTGAAGCTTTCTTT,CASSRTGGKTEAFF,TRBD1,few,14,TRBV19,TRBJ1-1